This is a list of T cell receptor beta chains from one sample in a study of T cells after posttransplantation cyclophosphamide. Sequencing used immunoSEQ multiplex PCR; TCRdb keeps in-frame clones, though not all of them. The sample lists roughly 17,000 clones, roughly four fifths occurring once. The material was CD8+ T cells sorted from PBMCs, obtained approximately 2,000 days after a stem cell transplant with posttransplant cyclophosphamide. The receptors originated from a female patient aged 40 to 50 who received an allogeneic stem cell transplant from a related donor, was CMV-positive, and had no GVHD. Some T cells may be transferred from the graft donor. The CDR3 runs from the conserved cysteine through the conserved F or W. The D gene is left open where the match is weak. Size is stated for part of the rows, as once, few or many counts, or as a class when the clone is expanded.

J,D,V,size,DNA,CDR3
TRBJ2-7,TRBD1,TRBV29-1,-,TGCAGCGTTGTGGGACAGCGCCCGTACGAGCAGTACTTC,CSVVGQRPYEQYF
TRBJ2-1,-,TRBV7-9,-,TGTGCCAGCAGCCTAGTTCAGGGTAGGTCTAGTGAGCAGTTCTTC,CASSLVQGRSSEQFF
TRBJ2-7,TRBD1,TRBV5-1,few,TGCGCCAGCACTAGCTGGACGGGACAGGGGGCCACCGAGCAGTACTTC,CASTSWTGQGATEQYF
TRBJ2-5,TRBD2,TRBV7-3,-,TGTGCCAGCAGCCAAATGGCGGGGGGGGAAGAGACCCAGTACTTC,CASSQMAGGEETQYF
TRBJ2-5,TRBD1,TRBV29-1,-,TGCAGCGTTGAACCTACAGGGGCCCCTCAAGAGACCCAGTACTTC,CSVEPTGAPQETQYF
TRBJ2-7,TRBD2,TRBV5-5,few,TGTGCCAGCAGTCTCCGACTAGCGGGGATGTACGAGCAGTACTTC,CASSLRLAGMYEQYF
TRBJ1-1,-,TRBV27,-,TGTGCCAGCAGTTTGGACAAAAGGGCTGAAGCTTTCTTT,CASSLDKRAEAFF
TRBJ1-2,-,TRBV6-4,-,TGTGCCAGCAGTGGTCGGGATAACTATGGCTACACCTTC,CASSGRDNYGYTF
TRBJ2-2,-,TRBV7-9,few,TGTGCCAGCAGCAATCACAGGGTTGCCGGGGAGCTGTTTTTT,CASSNHRVAGELFF
TRBJ2-2,-,TRBV5-1,-,TGCGCCAGCAGCTTGGAAGACAGGAACACCGGGGAGCTGTTTTTT,CASSLEDRNTGELFF
TRBJ1-1,TRBD1,TRBV27,-,TGTGCCAGCAGTTCCCACAGGGGTAAGGACACTGAAGCTTTCTTT,CASSSHRGKDTEAFF
TRBJ2-7,-,TRBV7-9,-,TGTGCCAGCAGCTCACCGGGTCGGCGCCACGAGCAGTACTTC,CASSSPGRRHEQYF
TRBJ2-7,TRBD1,TRBV10-3,few,TGTGCCATCAGTCAACCGGGACAGGGCTACGAGCAGTACTTC,CAISQPGQGYEQYF
TRBJ1-2,-,TRBV2,-,TGTGCCCCATTCGTCGCCCTTAGTGGCTACACCTTC,CAPFVALSGYTF
TRBJ2-7,-,TRBV7-3,-,TGTGCCAGCAGCTTAACCGCCGACAACCCCTCCTACGAGCAGTACTTC,CASSLTADNPSYEQYF
TRBJ1-4,-,TRBV9,-,TGTGCCAGCAGCGTATCACCAGGGACTAACGGTGAAAAACTGTTTTTT,CASSVSPGTNGEKLFF
TRBJ1-5,-,TRBV5-8,-,TGTGCCAGCAGCTTGGGAGGGTTGGGGCAGCCCCAGCATTTT,CASSLGGLGQPQHF
TRBJ2-7,-,TRBV7-9,-,TGTGCCAGCAGCCAGGGCGGGGTGGTGTCTGGCGAGCAGTACTTC,CASSQGGVVSGEQYF
TRBJ2-3,-,TRBV10-3,-,TGTGCCACCAACAGGGAATACACAGATACGCAGTATTTT,CATNREYTDTQYF
TRBJ1-6,TRBD1,TRBV2,medium-sized,TGTGCCACTACCGGGACAGCCTCTAATTCACCCCTCCACTTT,CATTGTASNSPLHF
TRBJ2-1,TRBD1,TRBV7-9,-,TGTGCCAGCAGGCCTTACAGGGGGCCCTACAATGAGCAGTTCTTC,CASRPYRGPYNEQFF
TRBJ1-2,-,TRBV10-3,-,TGTGCCATCAGTGAGGAGCAGGATGACTATGGCTACACCTTC,CAISEEQDDYGYTF
TRBJ2-2,-,TRBV9,-,TGTGCCAGCAGCGTATCAGGGGTGGACACCGGGGAGCTGTTTTTT,CASSVSGVDTGELFF
TRBJ1-1,-,TRBV19,-,TGTGCCAGTAGTATCTCTTTGAACACTGAAGCTTTCTTT,CASSISLNTEAFF
TRBJ2-7,-,TRBV7-8,-,TGTGCCAGCAGCAACCTGGGGACATTTAGCTCCTACGAGCAGTACTTC,CASSNLGTFSSYEQYF
TRBJ1-1,-,TRBV4-1,-,TGCGCCAGCAGCCAAGAAATAACGGGGAACACTGAAGCTTTCTTT,CASSQEITGNTEAFF
TRBJ1-1,TRBD1,TRBV13,-,TGTGCCAGCAGCCCTAGGACAGGGGGGACTGAAGCTTTCTTT,CASSPRTGGTEAFF
TRBJ1-1,-,TRBV5-6,-,TGTGCCAGCAGCTTGGCAGGATATACTGAAGCTTTCTTT,CASSLAGYTEAFF
TRBJ2-3,-,TRBV5-5,-,TGTGCCAGCAGCTTGGTAATGACAGATACGCAGTATTTT,CASSLVMTDTQYF
TRBJ2-1,TRBD1,TRBV7-2,-,TGTGCCAGCAGCTCATTCGGGGACAGCCGCAATGAGCAGTTCTTC,CASSSFGDSRNEQFF
TRBJ2-3,TRBD2,TRBV9,-,TGTGCCAGCAGCGTAGTGTCTAGCGGGGGAGATACGCAGTATTTT,CASSVVSSGGDTQYF
TRBJ1-2,TRBD1,TRBV4-3,-,TGCGCCAGCAGCCGAGGGACAGGGGGCTTTGGTGGCTACACCTTC,CASSRGTGGFGGYTF
TRBJ2-6,-,TRBV7-3,-,TGTGCCAGCAGCTTGCGCTCTGGGGCCAACGTCCTGACTTTC,CASSLRSGANVLTF
TRBJ2-1,-,TRBV7-3,-,TGTGCCAGCAGCTTAAGTCCCCCCAACCGGGGGAATAGGAATGAGCAGTTCTTC,CASSLSPPNRGNRNEQFF
TRBJ1-4,-,TRBV27,few,TGTGCCAGCAGTTGGAGGGGATCTCTAACTAATGAAAAACTGTTTTTT,CASSWRGSLTNEKLFF
TRBJ2-1,TRBD2,TRBV9,-,TGTGCCAGCAGCGTTGGGACTAGCGGGGGCCATGAGCAGTTCTTC,CASSVGTSGGHEQFF
TRBJ1-2,-,TRBV4-2,few,TGTGCCAGCAGCCAAGGTGTTCCCAGGGGCGCATATGGCTACACCTTC,CASSQGVPRGAYGYTF
TRBJ1-1,-,TRBV12-5,-,TGTGCTAGTGTCAATCGGGGAGGAACTGAAGCTTTCTTT,CASVNRGGTEAFF
TRBJ2-2,TRBD2,TRBV10-2,-,TGCGCCAGCAGTGGGGGACTAGCGGGGGGGCCGAACACCGGGGAGCTGTTTTTT,CASSGGLAGGPNTGELFF
TRBJ1-2,TRBD1,TRBV5-4,few,TGTGCCAGCAGCTTGGGGACAGGGGACCCGACTGGCTACACCTTC,CASSLGTGDPTGYTF
TRBJ2-5,TRBD1,TRBV29-1,few,TGCAGCGTTGAAGTTTTAGACAGGGGATCAGAGACCCAGTACTTC,CSVEVLDRGSETQYF
TRBJ2-1,TRBD1,TRBV4-2,few,TGTGCCAGCAGCCAAGAGGGGGACAGGGGCAATGAGCAGTTCTTC,CASSQEGDRGNEQFF
TRBJ2-7,-,TRBV27,-,TGTGCCAGCAGTTTATCGTCAGGGATTAGCTCCTACGAGCAGTACTTC,CASSLSSGISSYEQYF
TRBJ2-3,TRBD2,TRBV28,-,TGTGCCAGCAGTTTAGGGAGGGGCGGAACAGATACGCAGTATTTT,CASSLGRGGTDTQYF
TRBJ2-5,TRBD2,TRBV2,-,TGTGCCAGCAGTGACTTAGCGGGGGGCACACAAGAGACCCAGTACTTC,CASSDLAGGTQETQYF
TRBJ2-3,-,TRBV4-3,-,TGCGCCAGCAGCCAAGATGGGACTGGAACAGATACGCAGTATTTT,CASSQDGTGTDTQYF
TRBJ2-3,TRBD2,TRBV2,-,TGTGCCAGCAGGGTGGGGCGGGGGTTCACAGATACGCAGTATTTT,CASRVGRGFTDTQYF
TRBJ1-4,-,TRBV6-1,-,TGTGCCAGCAGTGAGGAGGTTGCAACTAATGAAAAACTGTTTTTT,CASSEEVATNEKLFF
TRBJ2-7,-,TRBV11-2,-,TGTGCCAGCAGCTTAGGCGGAAACGAGCAGTACTTC,CASSLGGNEQYF
TRBJ2-5,-,TRBV4-1,-,TGCGCCAGCAGCCCTCAATGGGGGGAGGAGACCCAGTACTTC,CASSPQWGEETQYF
TRBJ2-7,-,TRBV7-7,few,TGTGCCAGCAGCTTACAGGAAGGTTACGAGCAGTACTTC,CASSLQEGYEQYF
TRBJ2-2,-,TRBV11-2,-,TGTGCCAGCAGTGGTGAGGGCAGAAAGGGCGACACCGGGGAGCTGTTTTTT,CASSGEGRKGDTGELFF
TRBJ2-3,-,TRBV11-2,-,TGTGCCAGCAGCTTAGGTTTGGGTCTAGGCGATACGCAGTATTTT,CASSLGLGLGDTQYF
TRBJ1-3,-,TRBV14,medium-sized,TGTGCCAGCAGCCCGACAGACTTATCTGGAAACACCATATATTTT,CASSPTDLSGNTIYF